This TCR beta chain emerged from a study of tumor and adjacent non-tumor tissue in lung cancer. Background on the study: On average, productive TCRbeta reads reached about 4.4 million per sample. The study's findings and limits: Shorter survival was associated with higher TCR diversity in tumors. Tumor repertoires had a smaller top 100 clone share than normal lung.

This sample's RNA came from whole unsorted tissue. Three rounds of nested PCR, following a modified ARM-PCR protocol, produced the TCRbeta library. One entry per CDR3 protein results from TCRdb running MiXCR on the multiplex PCR reads. The top ten clones hold around 16% of a sample with tens of thousands of distinct CDR3 sequences, about 66% of them seen once. On this clonotype: Its target is unknown.

The germline CDR1 and CDR2 sequences are MNHEY and SVGAGI. Trimming pared 8 bases from V and 8 bases from J, leaving 21 bases between. CDR3 length: 14 residues. Sequenced input: lung tumor tissue. This sequence originates from a man in his sixties with non-small cell lung cancer. The V call is TRBV6-5, the J call TRBJ1-2, with D tentatively TRBD1 (6 bases). For the CDR3, the DNA is TGTGCCAGCCGGAACGAGGACAGTCCCCACGGCTACACCTTC. Translation: CASRNEDSPHGYTF.